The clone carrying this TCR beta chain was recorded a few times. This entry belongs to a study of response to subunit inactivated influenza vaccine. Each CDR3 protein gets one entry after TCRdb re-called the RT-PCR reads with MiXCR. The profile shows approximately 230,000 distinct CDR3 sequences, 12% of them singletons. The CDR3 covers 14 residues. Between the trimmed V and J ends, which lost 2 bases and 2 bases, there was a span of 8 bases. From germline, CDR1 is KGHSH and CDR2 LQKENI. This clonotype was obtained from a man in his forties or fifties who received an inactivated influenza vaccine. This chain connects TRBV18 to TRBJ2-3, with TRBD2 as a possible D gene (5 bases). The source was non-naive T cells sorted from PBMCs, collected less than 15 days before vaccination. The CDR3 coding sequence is TGTGCCAGCTCACCATTAGCGAACACAGATACGCAGTATTTT. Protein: CASSPLANTDTQYF.